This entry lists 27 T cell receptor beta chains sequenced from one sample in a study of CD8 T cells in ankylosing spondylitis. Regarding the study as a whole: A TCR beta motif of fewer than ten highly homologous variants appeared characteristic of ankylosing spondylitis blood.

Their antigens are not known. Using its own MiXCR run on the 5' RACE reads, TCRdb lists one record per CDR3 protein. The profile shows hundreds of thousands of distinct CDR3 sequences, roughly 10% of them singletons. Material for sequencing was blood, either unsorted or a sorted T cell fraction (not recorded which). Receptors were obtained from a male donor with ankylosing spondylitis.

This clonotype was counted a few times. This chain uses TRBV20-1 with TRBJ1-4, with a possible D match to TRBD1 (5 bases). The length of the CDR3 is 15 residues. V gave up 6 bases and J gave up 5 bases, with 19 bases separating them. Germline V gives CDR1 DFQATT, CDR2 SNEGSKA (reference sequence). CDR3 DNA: TGCAGTGCGCGGGACTCCCGCACGCCGAATGAAAAACTGTTTTTT. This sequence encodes CSARDSRTPNEKLFF.

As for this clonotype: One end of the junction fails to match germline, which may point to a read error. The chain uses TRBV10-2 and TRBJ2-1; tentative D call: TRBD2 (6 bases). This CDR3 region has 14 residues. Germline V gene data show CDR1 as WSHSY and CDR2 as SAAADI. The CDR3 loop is CATSGGGLYNEQFF. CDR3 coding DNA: TGCGCCACCAGTGGGGGAGGCCTATACAATGAGCAGTTCTTC.

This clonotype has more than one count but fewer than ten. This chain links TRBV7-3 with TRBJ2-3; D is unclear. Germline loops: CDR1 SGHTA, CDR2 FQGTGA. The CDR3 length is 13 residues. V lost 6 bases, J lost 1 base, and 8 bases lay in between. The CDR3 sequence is CASSPKGTDTQYF. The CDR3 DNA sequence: TGTGCCAGCAGTCCAAAGGGCACAGATACGCAGTATTTT.

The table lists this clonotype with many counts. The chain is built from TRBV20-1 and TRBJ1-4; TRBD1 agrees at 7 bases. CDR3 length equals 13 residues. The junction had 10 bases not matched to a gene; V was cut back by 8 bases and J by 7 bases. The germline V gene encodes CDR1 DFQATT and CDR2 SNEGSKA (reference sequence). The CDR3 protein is CSFRQGVSEKLFF. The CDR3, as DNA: TGCAGTTTTAGACAGGGTGTGAGTGAAAAACTGTTTTTT.

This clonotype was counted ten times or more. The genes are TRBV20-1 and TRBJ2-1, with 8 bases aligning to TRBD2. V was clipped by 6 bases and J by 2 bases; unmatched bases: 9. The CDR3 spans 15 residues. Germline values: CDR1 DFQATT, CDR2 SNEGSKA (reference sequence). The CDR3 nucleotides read TGCAGTGCCTCCGGACTAGCAGATACCTACAATGAGCAGTTCTTC. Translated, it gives CSASGLADTYNEQFF.

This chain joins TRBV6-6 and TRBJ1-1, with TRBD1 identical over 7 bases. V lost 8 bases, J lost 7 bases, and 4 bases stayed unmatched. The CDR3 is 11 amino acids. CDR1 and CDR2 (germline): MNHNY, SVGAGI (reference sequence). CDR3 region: CASWDSLEAFF. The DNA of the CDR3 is TGTGCCAGCTGGGACAGCCTTGAAGCTTTCTTT.

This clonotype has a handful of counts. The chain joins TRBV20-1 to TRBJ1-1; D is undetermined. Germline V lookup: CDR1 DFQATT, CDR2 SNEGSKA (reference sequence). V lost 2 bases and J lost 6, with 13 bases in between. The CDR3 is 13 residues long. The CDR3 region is CSARTRGTAEAFF. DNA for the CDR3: TGCAGTGCTAGAACTCGGGGTACCGCTGAAGCTTTCTTT.

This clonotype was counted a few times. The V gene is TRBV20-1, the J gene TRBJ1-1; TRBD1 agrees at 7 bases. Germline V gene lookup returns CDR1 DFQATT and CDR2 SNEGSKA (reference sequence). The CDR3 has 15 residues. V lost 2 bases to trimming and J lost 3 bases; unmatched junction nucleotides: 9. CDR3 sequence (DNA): TGCAGTGCTAGAAGAGGGGGCTTGTCGCACACTGAAGCTTTCTTT. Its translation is CSARRGGLSHTEAFF.

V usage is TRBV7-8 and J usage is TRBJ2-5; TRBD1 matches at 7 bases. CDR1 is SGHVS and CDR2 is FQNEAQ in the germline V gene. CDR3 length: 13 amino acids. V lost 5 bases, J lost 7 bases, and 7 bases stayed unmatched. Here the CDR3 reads CASSQGVVGTQYF. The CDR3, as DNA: TGTGCCAGCAGCCAGGGGGTCGTTGGGACCCAGTACTTC.

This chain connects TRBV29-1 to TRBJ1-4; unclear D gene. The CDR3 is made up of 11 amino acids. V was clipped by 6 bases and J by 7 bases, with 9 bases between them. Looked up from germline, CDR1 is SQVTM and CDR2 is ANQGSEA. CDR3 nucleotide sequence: TGCAGCGTGGAGTTGGGTGAAAAACTGTTTTTT. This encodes CSVELGEKLFF.

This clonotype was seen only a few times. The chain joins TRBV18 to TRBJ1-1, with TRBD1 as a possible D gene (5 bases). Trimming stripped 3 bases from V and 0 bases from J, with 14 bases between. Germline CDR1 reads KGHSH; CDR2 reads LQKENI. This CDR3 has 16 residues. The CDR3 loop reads CASSPGGAIVNTEAFF. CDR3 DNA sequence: TGTGCCAGCTCACCGGGAGGGGCGATAGTGAACACTGAAGCTTTCTTT.

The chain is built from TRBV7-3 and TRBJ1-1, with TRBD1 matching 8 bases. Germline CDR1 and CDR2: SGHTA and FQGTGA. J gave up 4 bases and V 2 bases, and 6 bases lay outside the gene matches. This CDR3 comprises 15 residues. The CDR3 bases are TGTGCCAGCAGCTTATTTCAGGGGGCTAGCACTGAAGCTTTCTTT. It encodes CASSLFQGASTEAFF.

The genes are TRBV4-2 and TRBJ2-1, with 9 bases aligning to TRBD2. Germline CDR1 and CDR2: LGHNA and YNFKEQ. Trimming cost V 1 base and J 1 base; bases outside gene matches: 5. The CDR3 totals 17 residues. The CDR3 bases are TGTGCCAGCAGCCAAGGTGGTAGCGGGGGTTCCTACAATGAGCAGTTCTTC. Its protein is CASSQGGSGGSYNEQFF.

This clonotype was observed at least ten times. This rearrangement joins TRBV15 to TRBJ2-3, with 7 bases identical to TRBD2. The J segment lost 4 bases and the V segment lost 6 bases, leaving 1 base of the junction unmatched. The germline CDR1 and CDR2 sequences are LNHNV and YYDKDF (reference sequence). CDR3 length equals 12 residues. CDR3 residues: CATRAGSDTQYF. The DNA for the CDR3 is TGTGCCACCAGAGCGGGGTCAGATACGCAGTATTTT.

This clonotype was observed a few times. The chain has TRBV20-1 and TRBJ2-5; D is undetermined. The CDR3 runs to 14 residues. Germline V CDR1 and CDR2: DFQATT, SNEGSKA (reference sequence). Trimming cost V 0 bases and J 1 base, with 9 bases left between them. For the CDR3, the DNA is TGCAGTGCTAGAGATCGCCCGTTCCAAGAGACCCAGTACTTC. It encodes CSARDRPFQETQYF.

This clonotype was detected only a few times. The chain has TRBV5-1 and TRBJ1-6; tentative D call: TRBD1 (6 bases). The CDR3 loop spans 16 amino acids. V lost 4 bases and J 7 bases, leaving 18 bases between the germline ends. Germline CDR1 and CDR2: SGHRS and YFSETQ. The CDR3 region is CASSPFPGHQNSPLHF. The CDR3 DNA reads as TGCGCCAGCAGCCCCTTCCCGGGACACCAGAATTCACCCCTCCACTTT.

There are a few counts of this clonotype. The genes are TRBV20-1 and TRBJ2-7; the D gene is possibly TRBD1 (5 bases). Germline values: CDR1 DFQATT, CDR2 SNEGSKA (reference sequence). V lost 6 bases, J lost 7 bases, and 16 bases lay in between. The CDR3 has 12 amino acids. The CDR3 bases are TGCAGTGCCGTTCCTGTGGGGCAGGAGCAGTACTTC. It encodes CSAVPVGQEQYF.

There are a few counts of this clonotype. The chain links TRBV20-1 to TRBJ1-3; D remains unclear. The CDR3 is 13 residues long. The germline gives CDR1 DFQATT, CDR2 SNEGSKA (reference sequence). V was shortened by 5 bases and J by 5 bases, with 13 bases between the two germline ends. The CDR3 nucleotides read TGCAGTGCTCGAAAGACGGGAAGAAACACCATATATTTT. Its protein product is CSARKTGRNTIYF.

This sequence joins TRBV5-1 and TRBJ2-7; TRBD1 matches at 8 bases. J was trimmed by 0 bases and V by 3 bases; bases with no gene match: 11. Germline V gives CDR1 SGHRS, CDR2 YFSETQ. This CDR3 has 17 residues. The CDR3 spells CASSSAPGQASSYEQYF. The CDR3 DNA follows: TGCGCCAGCAGCTCCGCCCCGGGACAGGCCAGCTCCTACGAGCAGTACTTC.

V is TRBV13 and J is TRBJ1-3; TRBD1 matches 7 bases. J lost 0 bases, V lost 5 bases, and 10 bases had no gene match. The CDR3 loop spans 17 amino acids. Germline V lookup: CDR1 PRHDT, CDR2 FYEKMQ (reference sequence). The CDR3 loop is CASSIRTGLYSGNTIYF. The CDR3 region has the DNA TGTGCCAGCAGCATAAGGACAGGCCTTTACTCTGGAAACACCATATATTTT.

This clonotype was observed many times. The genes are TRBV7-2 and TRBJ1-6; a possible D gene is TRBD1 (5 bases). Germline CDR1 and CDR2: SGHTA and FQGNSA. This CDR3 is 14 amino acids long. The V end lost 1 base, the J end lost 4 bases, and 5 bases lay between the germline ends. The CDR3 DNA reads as TGTGCCAGCAGCTTAGAGGGGTATAATTCACCCCTCCACTTT. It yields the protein CASSLEGYNSPLHF. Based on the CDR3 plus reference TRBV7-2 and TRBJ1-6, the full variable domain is GAGVSQSPSNKVTEKGKDVELRCDPISGHTALYWYRQSLGQGLEFLIYFQGNSAPDKSGLPSDRFSAERTGGSVSTLTIQRTQQEDSAVYLCASSLEGYNSPLHFGNGTRLTVT.

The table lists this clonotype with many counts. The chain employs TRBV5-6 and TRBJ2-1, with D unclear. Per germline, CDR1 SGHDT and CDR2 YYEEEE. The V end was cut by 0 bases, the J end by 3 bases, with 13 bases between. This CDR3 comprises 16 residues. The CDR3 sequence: CASSLAGESDYNEQFF. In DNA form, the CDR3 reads TGTGCCAGCAGCTTGGCCGGTGAGTCGGACTACAATGAGCAGTTCTTC.

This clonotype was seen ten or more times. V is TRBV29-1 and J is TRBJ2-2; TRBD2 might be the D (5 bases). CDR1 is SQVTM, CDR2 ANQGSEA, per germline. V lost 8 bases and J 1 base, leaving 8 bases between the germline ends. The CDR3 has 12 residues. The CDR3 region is CSYRGNTGELFF. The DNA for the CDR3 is TGCAGCTATCGGGGGAACACCGGGGAGCTGTTTTTT.

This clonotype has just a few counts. The CDR3 region has the DNA TGTGCTAGTATTCAGCCCCGGGAGACCCAGTACTTC. It is translated as CASIQPRETQYF. V is TRBV12-5 and J is TRBJ2-5; D not resolved. From germline, CDR1 is LGHNT and CDR2 FRNRAP. This CDR3 contains 12 residues. With 8 bases removed from V and 5 bases from J, the gap between germline ends came to 12 bases.

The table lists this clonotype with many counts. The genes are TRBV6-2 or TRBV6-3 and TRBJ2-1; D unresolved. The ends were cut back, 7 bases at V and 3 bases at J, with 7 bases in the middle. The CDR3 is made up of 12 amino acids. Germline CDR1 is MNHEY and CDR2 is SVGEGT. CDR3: CASTSSYNEQFF. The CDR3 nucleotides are TGTGCCAGCACCTCCAGCTACAATGAGCAGTTCTTC.

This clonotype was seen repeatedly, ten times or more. CDR3 coding DNA: TGCAGCGTGGGGTCTCTCAACGAGCAGTACTTC. This translates into CSVGSLNEQYF. The chain joins TRBV20-1 to TRBJ2-7; no firm D call. CDR3 length: 11 residues. Germline V gene data show CDR1 as DFQATT and CDR2 as SNEGSKA (reference sequence).

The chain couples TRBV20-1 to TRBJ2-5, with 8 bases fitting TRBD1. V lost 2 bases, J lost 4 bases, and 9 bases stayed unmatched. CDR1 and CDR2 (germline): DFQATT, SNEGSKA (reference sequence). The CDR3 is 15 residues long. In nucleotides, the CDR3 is TGCAGTGCTAGACCTAGGACAGGGACTGGAGAGACCCAGTACTTC. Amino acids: CSARPRTGTGETQYF.